This is a list of T cell receptor beta chains from one sample in a study of CXCR3-negative and CXCR3-positive naive CD8 T cells. TCRdb reprocessed the 5' RACE reads and keeps a single row for each CDR3 protein, giving no DNA. The sample has tens of thousands of distinct CDR3 sequences; the top ten hold roughly a quarter. Sequenced: memory CD8+ T cells from blood. The receptors derive from a human donor in good health. Some clones in this sample may be carry-over from other donors' samples. CDR3s include the opening cysteine and the closing phenylalanine or tryptophan.

TRBJ2-2 | TRBV20-1 | CSPFDAGNTGELFF
TRBJ2-1 | TRBV14 | CASSQITSGGAHEQFF
TRBJ2-2 | TRBV29-1 | CSVEVGTLAGAYTGELFF
TRBJ2-7 | TRBV7-2 | CASSPDGSYEQYF
TRBJ2-7 | TRBV7-9 | CASSLEDGPSYEQYF
TRBJ1-1 | TRBV30 | CAWSVTGTEAFF
TRBJ2-5 | TRBV11-1 | CASSLARVETQYF
TRBJ1-2 | TRBV19 | CASSISPWDGYTF
TRBJ2-1 | TRBV30 | CAWSSVGSEQFF
TRBJ2-2 | TRBV6-2/TRBV6-3 | CASIELFGRGTSNTGELFF
TRBJ2-1 | TRBV5-1 | CASSSGEQTSGIYNEQFF
TRBJ2-7 | TRBV10-3 | CAIRGIRQGESYEQYF
TRBJ2-7 | TRBV29-1 | CSVEEGTGGVTYEQYF
TRBJ2-3 | TRBV6-5 | CASSYEGWGTDTQYF
TRBJ2-3 | TRBV5-1 | CASSNGQGLGTDTQYF
TRBJ1-1 | TRBV27 | CASSSLGGEDTEAFF
TRBJ2-3 | TRBV30 | CAALAGEADTQYF
TRBJ1-1 | TRBV4-3 | CASRGRGGTEAFF
TRBJ2-5 | TRBV7-9 | CASSFTFSDDRGETQYF
TRBJ1-1 | TRBV21-1 | CACTPENTEAFF
TRBJ2-1 | TRBV7-2 | CASSLAGLAGYNEQFF
TRBJ2-1 | TRBV9 | CASSVGSGGDEQFF
TRBJ2-3 | TRBV6-1 | CASSEVAGGTDTQYF
TRBJ2-1 | TRBV19 | CASSMDSYYNEQFF
TRBJ1-1 | TRBV20-1 | CSADVHSMAFYEPYTEAFF
TRBJ2-3 | TRBV29-1 | CSVGESGPDTQYF